What follows are 11 T cell receptor beta chains derived from one specimen sequenced in a study of blood T cell repertoires in COVID-19 (TCRdb year 2020). Library construction relied on the immunoSEQ multiplex PCR assay. TCRdb took this table from immuneACCESS and kept in-frame rearrangements with V and J called. Such tables lack part of the clones; where checked against another copy, unresolved V genes explain under half of the gap, and the rest is unexplained. Here the sample has 150,000 to 200,000 clones; approximately 86% occur a single time. The ten largest account for 5.2% of the sample. Sequencing input: PBMCs or T cells enriched from blood (not recorded which). All receptors come from an older woman with acute COVID-19.

This chain joins TRBV18 and TRBJ2-1, with 8 bases identical to TRBD2. This CDR3 contains 16 residues. The germline gives CDR1 KGHSH, CDR2 LQKENI. J gave up 2 bases and V 0 bases, and 3 bases lay outside the gene matches. Here the CDR3 reads CASSPPKLAAYNEQFF. The CDR3 DNA follows: TGTGCCAGCTCACCACCGAAACTAGCGGCCTACAATGAGCAGTTCTTC.

V and J are TRBV7-2 and TRBJ2-1; 14 nucleotides agree with TRBD2. The trim removed 5 bases at V and 4 bases at J, leaving 4 bases unmatched. Germline V gene lookup returns CDR1 SGHTA and CDR2 FQGNSA. This CDR3 has 16 amino acids. Here the CDR3 DNA reads TGTGCCAGCAGCATCGGGACTAGCGGGAGATACAATGAGCAGTTCTTC. It is translated as CASSIGTSGRYNEQFF.

In this sample, this clone turned up once. The chain carries TRBV5-1 and TRBJ1-5, with D unclear. V gave up 4 bases and J gave up 1 base, with 6 bases separating them. The V gene's germline CDR1 is SGHRS and CDR2 YFSETQ. This CDR3 has 13 amino acids. The CDR3 sequence: CASSPQSNQPQHF. The CDR3 DNA sequence: TGCGCCAGCAGCCCCCAGAGCAATCAGCCCCAGCATTTT.

This chain connects TRBV5-8 to TRBJ1-5; tentative D call: TRBD1 (5 bases). The CDR3 loop spans 13 amino acids. CDR1 SGHTS and CDR2 YDEGEE come from the germline V gene. The V end was cut by 6 bases, the J end by 4 bases, with 11 bases between. Written as DNA, the CDR3 is TGTGCCAGCAACACGCGGGGGAATCAGCCCCAGCATTTT. Its translation: CASNTRGNQPQHF.

The chain uses TRBV29-1 and TRBJ1-5; D might be TRBD1 (5 bases). Germline CDR1 is SQVTM and CDR2 is ANQGSEA. Trimming took 4 bases from V and 5 from J, leaving 9 bases between them. The CDR3 is 12 residues long. DNA of the CDR3: TGCAGCGTTGTTATAGGGGATCAGCCCCAGCATTTT. It specifies CSVVIGDQPQHF.

This chain connects TRBV7-2 to TRBJ1-2; 7 bases are shared with TRBD1. Germline assignment: CDR1 SGHTA and CDR2 FQGNSA. The CDR3 totals 15 residues. After removal of 0 bases from V and 4 bases from J, the junction contained 5 bases not matched to a gene. In DNA form, the CDR3 reads TGTGCCAGCAGCTTAGCAGGGACAGAGGGCTATGGCTACACCTTC. Protein product: CASSLAGTEGYGYTF. Full variable domain (missing parts from reference TRBV7-2 and TRBJ1-2): GAGVSQSPSNKVTEKGKDVELRCDPISGHTALYWYRQSLGQGLEFLIYFQGNSAPDKSGLPSDRFSAERTGGSVSTLTIQRTQQEDSAVYLCASSLAGTEGYGYTFGSGTRLTVV.

The chain links TRBV27 to TRBJ1-4; TRBD1 is a possible D gene (5 bases). V shed 6 bases and J shed 8 bases, with 16 bases lying between them. The germline V gene encodes CDR1 MNHEY and CDR2 SMNVEV (reference sequence). The CDR3 runs 14 residues. The CDR3 loop reads CASRGGQGGEKLFF. The CDR3 DNA follows: TGTGCCAGCAGGGGAGGCCAGGGCGGAGAAAAACTGTTTTTT.

The chain is built from TRBV7-8 and TRBJ2-7; 14 positions agree with TRBD2. Germline CDR1 reads SGHVS; CDR2 reads FQNEAQ. CDR3 length: 17 residues. V trimming: 4 bases; J trimming: 1 base; junction bases outside the gene matches: 6. CDR3: CASSSPTSGRESYEQYF. For the CDR3, the DNA is TGTGCCAGCAGCTCCCCGACTAGCGGGAGGGAGTCCTACGAGCAGTACTTC.

V gene TRBV7-2 combines with J gene TRBJ1-2; D is undetermined. V lost 5 bases and J 4 bases, leaving 11 bases between the germline ends. CDR3 size: 13 residues. Germline V gene lookup returns CDR1 SGHTA and CDR2 FQGNSA. In DNA form, the CDR3 reads TGTGCCAGCAGCCCTGGACTGACCTATGGCTACACCTTC. It yields the protein CASSPGLTYGYTF.

This clone has more than one count but fewer than ten. The chain uses TRBV7-6 and TRBJ2-5; D gene uncertain. V shed 4 bases and J shed 5 bases, with 11 bases lying between them. The CDR3 extends over 13 amino acids. Germline V lookup: CDR1 SGHVS, CDR2 FNYEAQ. The CDR3 coding sequence is TGTGCCAGCAGCTACGGCCCCGGGGAGACCCAGTACTTC. This gives the protein CASSYGPGETQYF.

This clone was seen a few times. The V call is TRBV3-1 (or the pseudogene TRBV3-2), the J call TRBJ1-5, with 8 bases identical to TRBD1. J gave up 3 bases and V 3 bases, and 13 bases lay outside the gene matches. Germline V lookup: CDR1 LGHDT, CDR2 YNNKEL (reference sequence). There are 18 residues in the CDR3. CDR3 DNA sequence: TGTGCCAGCAGCCAGAGGCCAGGGGGCTCTTCCATCAATCAGCCCCAGCATTTT. The encoded protein is CASSQRPGGSSINQPQHF.